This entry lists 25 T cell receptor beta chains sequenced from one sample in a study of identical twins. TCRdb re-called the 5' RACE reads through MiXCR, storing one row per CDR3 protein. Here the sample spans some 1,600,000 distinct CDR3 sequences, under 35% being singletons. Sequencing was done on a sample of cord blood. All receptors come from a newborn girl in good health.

The CDR3 sequence is CASSQDPAGGKNEQFF. The CDR3 DNA reads TGTGCCAGCAGCCAAGACCCAGCGGGGGGCAAAAATGAGCAGTTCTTC. The chain carries TRBV3-1 and TRBJ2-1, with 9 nucleotides matching TRBD2. Germline assignment: CDR1 LGHDT and CDR2 YNNKEL (reference sequence). With 0 bases clipped from V and 7 bases from J, the junction kept 7 bases outside the gene matches. There are 16 residues in the CDR3.

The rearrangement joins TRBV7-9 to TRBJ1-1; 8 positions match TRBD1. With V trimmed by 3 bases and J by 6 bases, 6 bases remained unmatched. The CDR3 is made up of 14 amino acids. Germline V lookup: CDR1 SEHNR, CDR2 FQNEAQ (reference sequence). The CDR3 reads CASSLTQGAPEAFF. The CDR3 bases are TGTGCCAGCAGCTTGACCCAGGGGGCCCCTGAAGCTTTCTTT.

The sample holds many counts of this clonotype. The CDR3 region has the DNA TGTGCCATCAGTAACTGGACACCGAGGAACGAGCAGTACTTC. Protein: CAISNWTPRNEQYF. The J gene is TRBJ2-7, the V gene TRBV10-3; possibly TRBD1 for D (5 bases). Trimming left V 5 bases short and J 5 bases short, with 16 bases between. Germline assignment: CDR1 ENHRY and CDR2 SYGVKD. This CDR3 has 14 amino acids.

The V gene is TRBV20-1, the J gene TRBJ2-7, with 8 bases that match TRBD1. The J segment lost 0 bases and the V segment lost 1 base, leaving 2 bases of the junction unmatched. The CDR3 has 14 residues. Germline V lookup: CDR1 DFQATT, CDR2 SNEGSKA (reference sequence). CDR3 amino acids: CSARATGGSYEQYF. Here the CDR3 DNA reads TGCAGTGCTAGAGCTACAGGGGGCTCCTACGAGCAGTACTTC.

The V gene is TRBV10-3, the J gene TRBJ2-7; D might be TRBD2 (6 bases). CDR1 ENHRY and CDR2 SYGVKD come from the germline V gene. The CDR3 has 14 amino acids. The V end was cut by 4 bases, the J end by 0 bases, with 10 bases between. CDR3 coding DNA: TGTGCCATCAGTGGAATCGGGGGCTCCTACGAGCAGTACTTC. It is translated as CAISGIGGSYEQYF.

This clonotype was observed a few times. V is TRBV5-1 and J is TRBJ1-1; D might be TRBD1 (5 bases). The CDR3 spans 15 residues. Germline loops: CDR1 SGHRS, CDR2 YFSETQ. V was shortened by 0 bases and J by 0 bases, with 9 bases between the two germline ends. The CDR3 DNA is TGCGCCAGCAGCTTGGATGGACAACTGAACACTGAAGCTTTCTTT. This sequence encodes CASSLDGQLNTEAFF.

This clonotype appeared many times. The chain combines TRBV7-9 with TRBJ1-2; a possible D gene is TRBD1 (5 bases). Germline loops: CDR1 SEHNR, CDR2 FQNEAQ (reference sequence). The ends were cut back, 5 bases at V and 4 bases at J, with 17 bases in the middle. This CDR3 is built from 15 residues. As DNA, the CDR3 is TGTGCCAGCAGCGGACCACCCCAGGGTTCCTATGGCTACACCTTC. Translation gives CASSGPPQGSYGYTF.

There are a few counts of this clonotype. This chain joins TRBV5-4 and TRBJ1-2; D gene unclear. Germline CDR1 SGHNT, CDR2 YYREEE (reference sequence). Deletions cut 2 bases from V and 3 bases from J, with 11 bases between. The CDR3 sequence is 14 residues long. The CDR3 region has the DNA TGTGCCAGCAGCTTCCCCGGGGTCGACTATGGCTACACCTTC. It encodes CASSFPGVDYGYTF.

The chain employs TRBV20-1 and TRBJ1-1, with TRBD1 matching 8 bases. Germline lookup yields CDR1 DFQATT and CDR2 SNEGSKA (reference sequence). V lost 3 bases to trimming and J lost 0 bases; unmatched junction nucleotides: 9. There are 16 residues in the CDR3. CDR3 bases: TGCAGTGCTAGTATGCAGGGGGCGCGGGTGAACACTGAAGCTTTCTTT. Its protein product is CSASMQGARVNTEAFF.

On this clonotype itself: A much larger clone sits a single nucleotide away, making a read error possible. The CDR3 coding sequence is TGCGCCAACAGCTGGAATCCTAGGGGGGCCAAAAACATTCAGTACTTC. Translating it yields CANSWNPRGAKNIQYF. The rearrangement links TRBV5-1 to TRBJ2-4, with D perhaps TRBD1 (6 bases). The CDR3 sequence is 16 residues long. Germline V gene lookup returns CDR1 SGHRS and CDR2 YFSETQ.

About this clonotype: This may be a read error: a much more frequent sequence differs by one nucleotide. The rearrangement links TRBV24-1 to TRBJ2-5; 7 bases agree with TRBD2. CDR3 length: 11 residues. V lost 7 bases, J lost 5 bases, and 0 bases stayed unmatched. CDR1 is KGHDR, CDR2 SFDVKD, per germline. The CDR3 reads CATRGGETQYF. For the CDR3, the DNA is TGTGCCACCAGGGGAGGGGAGACCCAGTACTTC.

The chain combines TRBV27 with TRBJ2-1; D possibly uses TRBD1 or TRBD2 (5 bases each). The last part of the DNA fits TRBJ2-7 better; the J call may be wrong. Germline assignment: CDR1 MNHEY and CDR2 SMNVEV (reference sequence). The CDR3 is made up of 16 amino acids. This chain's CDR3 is CASSSIPGTHYNEQYF. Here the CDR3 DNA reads TGTGCCAGCAGTTCCATCCCGGGGACCCATTACAATGAGCAGTACTTC.

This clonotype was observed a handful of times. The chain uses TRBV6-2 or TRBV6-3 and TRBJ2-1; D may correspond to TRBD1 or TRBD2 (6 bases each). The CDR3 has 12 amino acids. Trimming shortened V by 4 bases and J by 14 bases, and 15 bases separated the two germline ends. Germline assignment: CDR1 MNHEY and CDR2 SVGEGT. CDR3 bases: TGTGCCAGCAGTTTCGGGGGCGCCGACGAGTTCTTC. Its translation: CASSFGGADEFF.

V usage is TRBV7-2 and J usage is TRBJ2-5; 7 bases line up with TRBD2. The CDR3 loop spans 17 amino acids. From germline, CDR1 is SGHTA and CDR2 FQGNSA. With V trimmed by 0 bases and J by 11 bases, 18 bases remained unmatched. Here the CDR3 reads CASSLARAGSSYNEQYF. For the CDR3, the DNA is TGTGCCAGCAGCTTAGCAAGAGCGGGGAGCTCCTACAATGAGCAGTACTTC. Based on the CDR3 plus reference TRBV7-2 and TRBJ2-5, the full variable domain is GAGVSQSPSNKVTEKGKDVELRCDPISGHTALYWYRQSLGQGLEFLIYFQGNSAPDKSGLPSDRFSAERTGGSVSTLTIQRTQQEDSAVYLCASSLARAGSSYNEQYFGPGTRLLVL.

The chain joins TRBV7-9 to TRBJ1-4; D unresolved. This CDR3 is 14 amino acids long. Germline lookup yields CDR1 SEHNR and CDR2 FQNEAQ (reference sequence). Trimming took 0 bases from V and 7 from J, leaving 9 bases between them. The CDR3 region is CASSLAAGFEKLFF. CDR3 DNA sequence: TGTGCCAGCAGCTTAGCGGCCGGGTTTGAAAAACTGTTTTTT.

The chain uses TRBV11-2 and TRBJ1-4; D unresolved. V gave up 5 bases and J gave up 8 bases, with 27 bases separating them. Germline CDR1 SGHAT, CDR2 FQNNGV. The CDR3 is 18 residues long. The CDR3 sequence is CASSAPGPWAGVWEKLFF. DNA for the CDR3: TGTGCCAGCAGCGCACCGGGCCCTTGGGCCGGGGTATGGGAAAAACTGTTTTTT.

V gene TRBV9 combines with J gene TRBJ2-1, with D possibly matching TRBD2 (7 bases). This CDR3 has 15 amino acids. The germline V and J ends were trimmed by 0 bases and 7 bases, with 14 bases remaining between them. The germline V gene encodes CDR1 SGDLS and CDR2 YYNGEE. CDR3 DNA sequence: TGTGCCAGCAGCGTAGGTCGGGGGGCCTGGAATGAGCAGTTCTTC. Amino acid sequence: CASSVGRGAWNEQFF.

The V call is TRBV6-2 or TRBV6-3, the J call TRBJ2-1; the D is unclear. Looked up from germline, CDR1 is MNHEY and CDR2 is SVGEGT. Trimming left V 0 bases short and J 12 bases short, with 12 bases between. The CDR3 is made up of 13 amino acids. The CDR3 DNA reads TGTGCCAGCAGTTACTCTTCCGGATATGGGCAGTTCTTC. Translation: CASSYSSGYGQFF.

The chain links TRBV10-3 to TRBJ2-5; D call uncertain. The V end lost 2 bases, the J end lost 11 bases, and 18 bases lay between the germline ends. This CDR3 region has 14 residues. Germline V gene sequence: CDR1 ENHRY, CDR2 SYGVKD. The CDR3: CAISENRAYNEQYF. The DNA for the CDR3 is TGTGCCATCAGTGAGAACCGGGCCTACAATGAGCAGTACTTC.

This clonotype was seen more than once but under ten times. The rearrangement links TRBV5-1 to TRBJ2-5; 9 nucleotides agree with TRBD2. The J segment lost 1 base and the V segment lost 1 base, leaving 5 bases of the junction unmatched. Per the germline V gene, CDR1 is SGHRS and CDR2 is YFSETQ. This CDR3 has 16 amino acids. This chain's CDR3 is CASSLSAGGSQETQYF. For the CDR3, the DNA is TGCGCCAGCAGCTTGTCAGCGGGAGGAAGCCAAGAGACCCAGTACTTC.

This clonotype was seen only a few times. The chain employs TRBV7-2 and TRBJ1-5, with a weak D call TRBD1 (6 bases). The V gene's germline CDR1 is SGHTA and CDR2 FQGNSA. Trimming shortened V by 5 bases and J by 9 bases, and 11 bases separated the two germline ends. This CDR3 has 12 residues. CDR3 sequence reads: CASSDTGLPQHF. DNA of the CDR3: TGTGCCAGCAGCGACACAGGGCTGCCCCAGCATTTT.

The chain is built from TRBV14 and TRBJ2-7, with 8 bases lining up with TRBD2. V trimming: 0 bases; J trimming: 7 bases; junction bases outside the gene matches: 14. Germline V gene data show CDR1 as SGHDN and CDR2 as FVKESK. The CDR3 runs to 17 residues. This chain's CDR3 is CASSQEWRTSNHNEQYF. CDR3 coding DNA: TGTGCCAGCAGCCAAGAGTGGAGGACTAGCAACCACAATGAGCAGTACTTC.

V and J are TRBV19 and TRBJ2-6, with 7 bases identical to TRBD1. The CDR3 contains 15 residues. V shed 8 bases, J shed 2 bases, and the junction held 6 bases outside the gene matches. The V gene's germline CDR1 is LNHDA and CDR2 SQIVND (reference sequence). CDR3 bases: TGTGCCAGTCGGACCGACAGGGCTGGGGCCAACGTCCTGACTTTC. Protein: CASRTDRAGANVLTF.

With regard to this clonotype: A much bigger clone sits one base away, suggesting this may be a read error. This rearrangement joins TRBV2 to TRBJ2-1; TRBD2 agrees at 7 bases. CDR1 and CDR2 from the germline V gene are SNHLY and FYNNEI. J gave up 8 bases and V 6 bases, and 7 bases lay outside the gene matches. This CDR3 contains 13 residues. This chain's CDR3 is CASSREGFYEQFF. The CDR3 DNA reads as TGTGCCAGCAGCAGGGAGGGGTTCTATGAGCAGTTCTTC. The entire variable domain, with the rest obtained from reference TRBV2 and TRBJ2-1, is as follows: EPEVTQTPSHQVTQMGQEVILRCVPISNHLYFYWYRQILGQKVEFLVSFYNNEISEKSEIFDDQFSVERPDGSNFTLKIRSTKLEDSAMYFCASSREGFYEQFFGPGTRLTVL.

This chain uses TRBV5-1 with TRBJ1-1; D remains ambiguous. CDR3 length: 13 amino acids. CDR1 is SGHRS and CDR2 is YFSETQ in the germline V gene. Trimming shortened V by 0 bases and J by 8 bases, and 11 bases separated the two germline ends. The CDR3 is CASSLAEVGEAFF. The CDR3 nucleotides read TGCGCCAGCAGCTTGGCCGAGGTTGGAGAAGCTTTCTTT.